The following is a T cell receptor beta chain sequence with its context. This clone has more than one count but fewer than ten. Its antigen target is currently unknown. Per-base qualities were not stored, and no clone one base away is much larger. The library was obtained by the immunoSEQ multiplex PCR assay. The multiplex PCR relied on a mix of 60 forward primers for TCR Vbeta segments and 13 reverse primers for TCR Jbeta segments. The CDR3 region of rearranged TCR beta genes was amplified from genomic DNA by a multiplex PCR assay. Amplified TCR beta libraries were sequenced as 87-base-pair reads on the Illumina HiSeq System. For the original study's pipeline: A later analysis counted tens of millions of unique TCR beta chains across the 666 repertoires, and some 11 million of these chains were shared by at least two donors. Raw reads were error-corrected and collapsed into unique sequences with a nearest-neighbor algorithm that merged closely related sequences to remove PCR and sequencing errors. V, D and J gene segments were assigned by aligning CDR3 sequences to IMGT reference sequences. For a sequence to be retained, a match of at least six nucleotides was required to both a V gene segment and a J gene segment. Rearrangements were called productive when the CDR3 lacked stop codons and stayed in frame with V and J; all others were non-productive. CDR3 was defined according to IMGT convention as the region running from the second conserved V-encoded cysteine to the conserved J-encoded phenylalanine. The earlier analysis of 587 of the donors excluded sequences that lacked an unambiguous match to a single V gene segment. An earlier analysis of around 600 of the donors classified V segments as functional when productive rearrangements were above 56.7% and as segregating when the standard deviation between donors was above 5%. A statistical classification framework was developed to diagnose cytomegalovirus status using the catalog of TCR beta chain sequences. In a later analysis, TCR nucleotide sequences were compared against IMGT/GENE-DB human TR gene sequences so that V and J genes could be assigned. A later analysis assigned CDR3 sequences and most-parsimonious VDJ recombination scenarios with the TCRdist pipeline. In a later analysis, each TCR beta chain was defined by its CDR3 amino acid sequence together with its V-gene family, and reads lacking a unique V-gene family were excluded. In a later analysis, 500 to 700 highly shared, low-generation-probability nucleotide sequences were removed to address suspected cross-contamination and a sequencing artifact. For each public chain, a later analysis derived a clonal expansion index from normalized ranks of inferred template counts within each repertoire. In a later analysis, generation probabilities were computed with a VDJ recombination model fitted to out-of-frame rearrangements, and the resulting probabilities were checked against IGoR. In a later analysis, hypergeometric tests were used to score TCR-TCR, TCR-HLA and TCR-CMV co-occurrence, with a repertoire-size bias correction applied to TCR pairs. False discovery rates were estimated in a later analysis by permuting HLA or CMV assignments 20 times. In a later analysis, co-occurring TCRs were grouped with DBSCAN, and TCRdist sequence similarity was added when clustering was performed within HLA-allele-positive subsets. For co-occurrence clustering, repertoires with fewer than 30,000 or more than 120,000 public chains were excluded, along with 5 or 6 repertoires with anomalous nucleotide sharing. Held by TCRdb, this immuneACCESS table contains in-frame sequences only and omits some clones. Under half of the omission traces to an unresolved V gene where checked; the cause of the rest is unknown. V and J calls and clone size are given by that table; D and trimming were obtained from the DNA. This sample has about 210,000 clones in its table, and roughly 87% of those were observed once. 1.1% of the sample is taken by the ten largest.

This sample was taken from a study of cytomegalovirus exposure and HLA in healthy donors (dated by TCRdb to about 2017). In the study overall: According to an earlier analysis of several hundred of the donors, roughly 180 million T cells yielded roughly 110 million unique TCR beta sequences and 276 Gb of sequence data. An early release covering roughly 640 HLA-typed donors comprised about 310 gigabases of sequencing data and tens of millions of unique TCR sequences. In addition to the first cohort of 500 to 850 subjects, a separate validation cohort of over 90 different subjects was used. Every repertoire in the discovery cohort had been generated on one and the same sequencing platform. The number of typed donors differed by locus: about 620-640 for A, B, C, DRB1 and DQB1; approximately 520 for DQA1; around 580 for DPA1; and 400 to 480 for DPB1. An earlier analysis of 500 to 650 of the donors applied high-throughput TCR beta sequencing to assess whether each TCR beta V gene segment acted as functional or pseudogenic. A later analysis re-analyzed previously published TCR beta repertoires from 600 to 850 donors and added high-resolution HLA genotyping to study TCR occurrence patterns. The genetic ancestry cluster associated with self-reported Caucasian donors included 81% of the roughly 380 genotyped donors. Alongside the repertoire data, information on donor age, sex, ethnicity and CMV serostatus was compiled. The study used immunosequencing to profile the T cell repertoires of approximately 630 subjects and linked those repertoires to cytomegalovirus serostatus. HLA typing covered class I and class II loci at four-digit resolution. The study aimed to test whether cataloging public T cell receptors could reveal signatures of past pathogen exposure. A later genetic analysis used genome-wide SNP genotypes for about three fifths of the 666 donors, treating that subset as a discovery cohort. Among roughly 400 genotyped donors of the cohort, an average of around 240,000 unique TCR beta nucleotide sequences were sequenced per donor, about a sixth of them non-productive. Roughly 5 DR-DQ haplotypes were handled as single units for association and clustering, since linkage in the cohort was strong. Rather than using new phenotypic data, the later analysis identified candidate immune exposures from TCR beta sequences and from how often those sequences occurred across donors. To predict cytomegalovirus infection status, the study brought together high-throughput TCR immunosequencing, statistical association of individual TCRs with disease status, and machine learning. The paper as a whole reports these results and caveats: Some IMGT-functional V segments, including TRBV6-2 and TRBV6-3, could not be distinguished by the 87-base-pair reads and were therefore excluded. Cytomegalovirus status was reported to be diagnosed by the classifier with high specificity and sensitivity in both the original and validation cohorts. In a later genetic analysis, fewer N-insertions in productive TCRs were reported among donors in an Asian-associated ancestry cluster than the roughly 640-donor mean. A later genetic analysis associated a missense DCLRE1C variant with V-gene and J-gene trimming of TCR beta chains, and an independent cohort replicated the association. The study listed 164 TCR beta chains as associated with cytomegalovirus. In vitro tests confirmed that three of the cytomegalovirus-associated TCR beta chains recognize cytomegalovirus antigens. A later analysis found that HLA-associated TCR beta chains were more clonally expanded and had lower generation probabilities than equally common non-associated chains. Most TCR sequences were observed very rarely across donors, whereas some public TCRs were present in many individuals. Some 15 rarely observed V segments, including chromosome 9 orphons, were excluded from the earlier analysis of several hundred of the donors because counts were too low. The authors suggested that the approach could potentially be extended to other disease states and immunological phenotypes. A further reported finding was that TCR beta sequences accurately predicted the HLA-A and HLA-B alleles for most subjects in the first cohort. When HLA alleles, especially DR and DQ, strongly co-occurred, attributing TCR associations to individual alleles was difficult. A cluster of highly shared sequence variants was judged likely to represent a technical artifact of the sequencing pipeline. In a later analysis, the rate of TCR association differed among HLA loci, with DRB1 alleles having the most associated TCRs and HLA-C alleles having the fewest. Several of the top co-occurrence clusters appeared to be linked to parvovirus B19, influenza, CMV and Epstein-Barr virus, according to a later analysis. Only TCR beta chains were sequenced in this cohort, and the absence of alpha or paired-chain data limited detectable features. In an earlier analysis of around 600 of the donors, most TCR beta V segments were observed in productive rearrangements about 90% or about 30% of the time, broadly matching IMGT annotations. A later analysis found that most CMV-associated TCR beta chains appeared HLA-restricted, with HLA associations seemingly driven largely by CMV exposure. At a false discovery rate of 0.05, a later analysis linked 16,951 TCR beta sequences to specific HLA alleles. For the cohort, immune exposure information was limited to CMV serostatus. Sequencing depth was assumed to be roughly uniform across donors in the presence/absence analyses, though that assumption may not hold. Because HLA typing was missing for some donors at each locus, association tests included only the typed subset. Linkage disequilibrium might explain the correlated functional status among segregating V segments, but an unknown experimental factor could not be excluded.

From V the trimming removes 4 bases and from J it removes 3 bases, while the gene matches leave 12 bases of the junction unaccounted for. CDR1 and CDR2 were assigned from the germline V gene as SGHDT and YYEEEE. The CDR3 goes from the cysteine to the phenylalanine over 16 residues. Kept here is only the CDR3 DNA, which spans 48 bases and is read in frame from base 1. The cohort comprised 666 healthy bone marrow donors. All cohort members were sampled while nominally healthy, although unrecorded immune exposures were likely present. The donor tested CMV seronegative and was one of the 352 seronegative cohort members. A peripheral blood sample was collected from each donor, and TCR beta sequencing was performed on peripheral blood mononuclear cells. Genomic DNA extraction from the blood cell samples was performed with the Qiagen DNeasy Blood Extraction Kit.

The receptor chain draws on TRBV5-6 and TRBJ1-1, with 7 bases aligning to TRBD1. The receptor was isolated from a boy between 2 and 10 years old in good health and CMV-seronegative. Material for sequencing was PBMCs. The nucleotides are TGTGCCAGCAGCGCCCCAATCAGGGGGTTGGACACTGAAGCTTTCTTT. This gives the protein CASSAPIRGLDTEAFF. The entire variable domain, with the stretches around the CDR3 drawn from the reference TRBV5-6 and TRBJ1-1 proteins, is DAGVTQSPTHLIKTRGQQVTLRCSPKSGHDTVSWYQQALGQGPQFIFQYYEEEERQRGNFPDRFSGHQFPNYSSELNVNALLLGDSALYLCASSAPIRGLDTEAFFGQGTRLTVV.